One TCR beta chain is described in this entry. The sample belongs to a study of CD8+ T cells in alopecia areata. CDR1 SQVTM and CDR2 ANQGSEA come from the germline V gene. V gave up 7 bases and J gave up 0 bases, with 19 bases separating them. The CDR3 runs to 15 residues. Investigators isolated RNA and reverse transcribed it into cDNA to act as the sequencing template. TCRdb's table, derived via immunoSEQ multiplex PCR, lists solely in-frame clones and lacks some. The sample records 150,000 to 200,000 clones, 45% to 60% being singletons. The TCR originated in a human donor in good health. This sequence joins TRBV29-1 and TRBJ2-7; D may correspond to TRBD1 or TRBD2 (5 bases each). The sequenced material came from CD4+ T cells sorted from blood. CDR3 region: CSAAGGQRSSYEQYF. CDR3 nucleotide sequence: TGCAGCGCCGCTGGAGGACAAAGGAGCTCCTACGAGCAGTACTTC.